This passage covers 24 T cell receptor beta chains from one sample sequenced in a study of T cell clusters in autoimmune cytopenias. TRB was amplified from around 250 ng of peripheral blood genomic DNA per sample. Multiplex touch-down PCR amplified TRB using TRB-A and TRB-B pools in one tube. TCRdb re-analyzed the multiplex PCR reads; it lists each CDR3 protein once, without DNA. The sample totals approximately 15,000 distinct CDR3 sequences. A further study also used this sample, focusing on T cell repertoires in aging, cancer and after chemotherapy.

Sequencing was performed on peripheral blood. These receptors all stem from a human donor in good health.

This rearrangement joins TRBV6-5 to TRBJ1-6; lacking DNA, the TRBD1 call made by TCRdb goes unchecked. Germline V gene sequence: CDR1 MNHEY, CDR2 SVGAGI. This CDR3 is 19 amino acids long. CDR3: CASGRMVRRGPRNNSPLHF.

The chain uses TRBV19 and TRBJ2-1. The germline gives CDR1 LNHDA, CDR2 SQIVND (reference sequence). This CDR3 has 14 residues. The CDR3 protein is CASSEAWTNNEQFF. The complete variable domain, with remaining parts taken from reference TRBV19 and TRBJ2-1, reads DGGITQSPKYLFRKEGQNVTLSCEQNLNHDAMYWYRQDPGQGLRLIYYSQIVNDFQKGDIAEGYSVSREKKESFPLTVTSAQKNPTAFYLCASSEAWTNNEQFFGPGTRLTVL.

The CDR3 region is CATMGQGTYNEQFF. The chain combines TRBV24-1 with TRBJ2-1; TCRdb names TRBD1, which stays unverified in the absence of DNA. The CDR3 spans 14 residues. The germline CDR1 and CDR2 sequences are KGHDR and SFDVKD.

V gene TRBV27 combines with J gene TRBJ2-1; TCRdb designates TRBD2, a call that cannot be tested without DNA. Germline V gene data show CDR1 as MNHEY and CDR2 as SMNVEV (reference sequence). The CDR3 spans 13 residues. The chain's CDR3 is CASSLGGRGEQFF.

The rearrangement uses TRBV5-5 and TRBJ2-3. This CDR3 region has 16 residues. Germline-derived CDR1 and CDR2 are SGHKS and YYEKEE (reference sequence). This chain's CDR3 is CASSLAITSSTDTQYF.

Considering frequency, this clonotype is medium-sized. The chain couples TRBV29-1 to TRBJ2-3; the TCRdb call, TRBD2, lacks DNA for checking. CDR1 and CDR2 from the germline V gene are SQVTM and ANQGSEA. The CDR3 has 15 amino acids. The CDR3 is CSVVRTSGSSDTQYF.

This clonotype ranks as medium-sized in terms of frequency. The chain uses TRBV29-1 and TRBJ2-6. This CDR3 comprises 12 residues. Germline-derived CDR1 and CDR2 are SQVTM and ANQGSEA. CDR3 region: CSVWSGANVLTF.

J is TRBJ2-7 and V is TRBV6-5; the D gene TCRdb calls, TRBD2, cannot be checked with no DNA. The germline V gene has CDR1 MNHEY and CDR2 SVGAGI. This CDR3 is built from 15 residues. CDR3 residues: CASSEGIPRVYEQYF.

The chain recombines TRBV6-5 with TRBJ2-7; TCRdb gives TRBD1 as the D gene, but with no DNA this cannot be confirmed. The CDR3 loop spans 14 amino acids. The germline V gene encodes CDR1 MNHEY and CDR2 SVGAGI. CDR3 loop: CASTGTGASHEQYF.

This clonotype is labeled medium-sized (0.01 to 0.1%) based on frequency. This chain's CDR3 is CASTSGSRNEQFF. This chain links TRBV19 with TRBJ2-1; TCRdb lists TRBD2, though no DNA is available to test this call. The CDR3 loop spans 13 amino acids. Germline loops: CDR1 LNHDA, CDR2 SQIVND (reference sequence).

The J gene is TRBJ2-2, the V gene TRBV30. This CDR3 has 11 residues. The V gene's germline CDR1 is GTSNPN and CDR2 SVGIG (reference sequence). The CDR3: CAWTETGELFF.

The gene calls are TRBV6-5 and TRBJ2-7. The CDR3 contains 11 residues. Germline values: CDR1 MNHEY, CDR2 SVGAGI. CDR3 loop: CASTNHYEQYF.

Judged by frequency, this clonotype is medium-sized. The V gene is TRBV29-1, the J gene TRBJ2-2; the TCRdb D gene call, TRBD1, has no DNA to confirm it. Germline V lookup: CDR1 SQVTM, CDR2 ANQGSEA. The CDR3 is 14 residues long. The CDR3 sequence: CSAKGGADTGELFF.

This chain links TRBV27 with TRBJ1-5. Germline-derived CDR1 and CDR2 are MNHEY and SMNVEV (reference sequence). CDR3 length: 14 amino acids. CDR3 residues: CASSEGGKGQPQHF.

The CDR3 spells CASSLKASGEQFF. The chain uses TRBV5-4 and TRBJ2-1. Germline CDR1 SGHNT, CDR2 YYREEE (reference sequence). This CDR3 comprises 13 residues. The full variable domain, in which reference TRBV5-4 and TRBJ2-1 provide the parts outside the CDR3, is ETGVTQSPTHLIKTRGQQVTLRCSSQSGHNTVSWYQQALGQGPQFIFQYYREEENGRGNFPPRFSGLQFPNYSSELNVNALELDDSALYLCASSLKASGEQFFGPGTRLTVL.

This clonotype is labeled medium-sized based on frequency. V and J are TRBV29-1 and TRBJ2-1; TCRdb designates TRBD2, a call that cannot be tested without DNA. Germline loops: CDR1 SQVTM, CDR2 ANQGSEA. The CDR3 has 11 residues. The CDR3 protein is CSVSGGNEQFF.

J is TRBJ2-7 and V is TRBV12-3 or TRBV12-4; there is no DNA to check the TCRdb D call of TRBD1. The CDR3 spans 14 residues. The CDR3 loop is CASSPLGQGGEQYF.

This chain connects TRBV12-3 or TRBV12-4 to TRBJ1-3. This CDR3 contains 16 residues. Here the CDR3 reads CASSLRDRALGNTIYF.

The chain combines TRBV6-6 with TRBJ2-2; as DNA is missing, the TRBD1 call by TCRdb cannot be tested. Germline-derived CDR1 and CDR2 are MNHNY and SVGAGI (reference sequence). The CDR3 length is 15 residues. CDR3 amino acids: CASRYRGANTGELFF.

This chain uses TRBV12-3 or TRBV12-4 with TRBJ2-1; TCRdb's assignment of TRBD1 cannot be checked, as there is no DNA. There are 15 residues in the CDR3. This CDR3 is CASSPARDLHNEQFF.

The V call is TRBV18, the J call TRBJ2-2. This CDR3 is built from 13 residues. Germline V gene lookup returns CDR1 KGHSH and CDR2 LQKENI. The CDR3 here is CASSPDITGELFF.

This chain joins TRBV30 and TRBJ1-1; TCRdb proposes TRBD1, but this gene call is untestable without DNA. The length of the CDR3 is 12 residues. CDR1 and CDR2 from the germline V gene are GTSNPN and SVGIG (reference sequence). CDR3 sequence: CAWSQGGRGAFF.

This chain links TRBV27 with TRBJ1-4. Germline CDR1 MNHEY, CDR2 SMNVEV (reference sequence). The CDR3 totals 15 residues. The CDR3 here is CASSTTAATNEKLFF. Full variable domain (rest looked up from reference TRBV27 and TRBJ1-4): EAQVTQNPRYLITVTGKKLTVTCSQNMNHEYMSWYRQDPGLGLRQIYYSMNVEVTDKGDVPEGYKVSRKEKRNFPLILESPSPNQTSLYFCASSTTAATNEKLFFGSGTQLSVL.

The chain links TRBV15 to TRBJ2-7; as DNA is missing, the TRBD2 call by TCRdb cannot be tested. The CDR3 sequence is 19 residues long. Germline V gene sequence: CDR1 LNHNV, CDR2 YYDKDF (reference sequence). The CDR3 spells CATSRVPPQYTSGHYEQYF.